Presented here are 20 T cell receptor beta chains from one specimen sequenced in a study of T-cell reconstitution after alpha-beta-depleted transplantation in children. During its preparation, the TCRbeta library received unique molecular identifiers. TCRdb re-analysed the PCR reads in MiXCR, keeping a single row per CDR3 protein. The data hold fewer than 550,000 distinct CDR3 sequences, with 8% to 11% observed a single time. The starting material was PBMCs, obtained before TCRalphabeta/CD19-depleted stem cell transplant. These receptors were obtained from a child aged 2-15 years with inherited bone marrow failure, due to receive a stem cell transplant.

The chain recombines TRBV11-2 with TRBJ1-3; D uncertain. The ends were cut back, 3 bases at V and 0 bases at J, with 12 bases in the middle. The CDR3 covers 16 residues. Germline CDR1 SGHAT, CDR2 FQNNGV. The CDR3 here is CASSFSARNSGNTIYF. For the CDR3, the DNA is TGTGCCAGCAGCTTTTCGGCCCGCAACTCTGGAAACACCATATATTTT.

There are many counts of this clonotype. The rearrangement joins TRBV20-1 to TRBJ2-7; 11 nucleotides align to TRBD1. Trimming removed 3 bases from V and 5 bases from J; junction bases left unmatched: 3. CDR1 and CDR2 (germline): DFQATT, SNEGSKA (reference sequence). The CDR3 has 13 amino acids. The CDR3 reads CSARDRGLDEQYF. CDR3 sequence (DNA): TGCAGTGCTAGGGACAGGGGGCTGGACGAGCAGTACTTC.

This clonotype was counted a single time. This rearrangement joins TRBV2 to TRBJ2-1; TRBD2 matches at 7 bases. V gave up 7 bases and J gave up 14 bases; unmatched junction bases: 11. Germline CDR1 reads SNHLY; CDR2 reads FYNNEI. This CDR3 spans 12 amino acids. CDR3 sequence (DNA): TGTGCCAGCATAAGAGCGGGACCATATGAGTTCTTC. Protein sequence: CASIRAGPYEFF.

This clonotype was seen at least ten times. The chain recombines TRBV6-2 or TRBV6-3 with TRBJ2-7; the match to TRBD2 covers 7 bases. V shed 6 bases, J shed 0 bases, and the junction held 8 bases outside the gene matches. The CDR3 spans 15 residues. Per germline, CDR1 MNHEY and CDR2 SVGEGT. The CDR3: CASRYLAAGSYEQYF. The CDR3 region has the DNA TGTGCCAGCAGGTACCTAGCGGCAGGCTCCTACGAGCAGTACTTC.

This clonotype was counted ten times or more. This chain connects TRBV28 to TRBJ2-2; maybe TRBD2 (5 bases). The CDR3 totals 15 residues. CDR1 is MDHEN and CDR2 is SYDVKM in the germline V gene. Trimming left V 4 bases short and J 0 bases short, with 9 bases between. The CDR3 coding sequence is TGTGCCAGCAGTTCAAGCGGAACGAACACCGGGGAGCTGTTTTTT. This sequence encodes CASSSSGTNTGELFF.

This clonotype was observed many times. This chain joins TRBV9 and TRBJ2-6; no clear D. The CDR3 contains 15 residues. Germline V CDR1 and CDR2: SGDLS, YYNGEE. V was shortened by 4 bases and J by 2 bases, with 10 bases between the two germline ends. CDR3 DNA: TGTGCCAGCAGCCCCCCGGCGGCTGGGGCCAACGTCCTGACTTTC. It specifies CASSPPAAGANVLTF.

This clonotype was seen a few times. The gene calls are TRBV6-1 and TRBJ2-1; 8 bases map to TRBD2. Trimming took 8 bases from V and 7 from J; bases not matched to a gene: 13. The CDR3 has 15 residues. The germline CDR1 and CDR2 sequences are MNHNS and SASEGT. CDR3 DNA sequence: TGTGCCAGCCTCCACCGGGGGGGCTGGAGAAATGAGCAGTTCTTC. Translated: CASLHRGGWRNEQFF.

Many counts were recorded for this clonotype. CDR3 sequence: CASSLETGKRYF. CDR3 coding DNA: TGTGCCAGCAGCTTAGAGACAGGGAAGCGGTACTTC. The V gene is TRBV7-2, the J gene TRBJ2-7; TRBD1 matches 7 bases. The CDR3 is made up of 12 amino acids. Germline V gene lookup returns CDR1 SGHTA and CDR2 FQGNSA. V shed 1 base, J shed 12 bases, and the junction held 6 bases outside the gene matches.

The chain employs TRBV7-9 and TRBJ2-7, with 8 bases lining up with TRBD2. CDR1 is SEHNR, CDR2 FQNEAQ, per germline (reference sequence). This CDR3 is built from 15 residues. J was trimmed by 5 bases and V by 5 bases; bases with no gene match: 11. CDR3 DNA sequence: TGTGCCAGCAGCCCCAGGGGTAGCGGGGACGACGAGCAGTACTTC. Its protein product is CASSPRGSGDDEQYF.

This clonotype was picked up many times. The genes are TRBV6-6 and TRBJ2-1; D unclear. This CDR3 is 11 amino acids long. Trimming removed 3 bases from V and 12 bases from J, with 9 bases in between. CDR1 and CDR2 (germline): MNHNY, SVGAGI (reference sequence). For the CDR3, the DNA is TGTGCCAGCAGTTATTTATTATGGCAGTTCTTC. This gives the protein CASSYLLWQFF.

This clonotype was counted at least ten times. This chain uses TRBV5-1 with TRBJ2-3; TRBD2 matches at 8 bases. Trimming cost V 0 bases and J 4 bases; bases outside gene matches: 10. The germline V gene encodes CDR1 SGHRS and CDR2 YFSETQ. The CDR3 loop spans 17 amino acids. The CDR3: CASSLVTSVVSADTQYF. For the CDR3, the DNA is TGCGCCAGCAGCTTGGTGACTAGCGTGGTGTCAGCAGATACGCAGTATTTT.

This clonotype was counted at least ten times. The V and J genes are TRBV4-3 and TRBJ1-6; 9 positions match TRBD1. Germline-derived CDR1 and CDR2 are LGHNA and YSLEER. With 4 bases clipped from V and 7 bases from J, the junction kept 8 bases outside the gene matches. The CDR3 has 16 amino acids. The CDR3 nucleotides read TGCGCCAGCAGCCGCTTATACAGGGGGCAAAATTCACCCCTCCACTTT. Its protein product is CASSRLYRGQNSPLHF.

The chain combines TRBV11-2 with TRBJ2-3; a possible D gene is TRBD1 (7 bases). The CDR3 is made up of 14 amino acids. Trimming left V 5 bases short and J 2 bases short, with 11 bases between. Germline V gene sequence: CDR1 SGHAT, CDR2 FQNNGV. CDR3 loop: CASSEEGATDTQYF. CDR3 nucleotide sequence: TGTGCCAGCAGCGAGGAGGGGGCCACAGATACGCAGTATTTT.

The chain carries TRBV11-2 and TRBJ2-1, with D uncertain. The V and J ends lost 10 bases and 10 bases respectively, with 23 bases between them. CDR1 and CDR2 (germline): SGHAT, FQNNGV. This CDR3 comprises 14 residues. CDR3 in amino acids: CAMGPSPGFGEQFF. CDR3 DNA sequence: TGTGCCATGGGCCCCAGTCCAGGCTTCGGCGAGCAGTTCTTC. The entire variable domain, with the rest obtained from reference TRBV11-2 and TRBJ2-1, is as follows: EAGVAQSPRYKIIEKRQSVAFWCNPISGHATLYWYQQILGQGPKLLIQFQNNGVVDDSQLPKDRFSAERLKGVDSTLKIQPAKLEDSAVYLCAMGPSPGFGEQFFGPGTRLTVL.

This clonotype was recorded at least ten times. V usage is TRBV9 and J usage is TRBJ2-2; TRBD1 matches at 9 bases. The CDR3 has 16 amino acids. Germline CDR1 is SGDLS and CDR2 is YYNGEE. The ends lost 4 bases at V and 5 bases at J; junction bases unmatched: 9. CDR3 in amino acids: CASSKFRDRATGELFF. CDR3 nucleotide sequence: TGTGCCAGCAGCAAGTTCCGGGACAGGGCTACCGGGGAGCTGTTTTTT. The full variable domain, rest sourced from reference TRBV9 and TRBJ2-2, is DSGVTQTPKHLITATGQRVTLRCSPRSGDLSVYWYQQSLDQGLQFLIQYYNGEERAKGNILERFSAQQFPDLHSELNLSSLELGDSALYFCASSKFRDRATGELFFGEGSRLTVL.

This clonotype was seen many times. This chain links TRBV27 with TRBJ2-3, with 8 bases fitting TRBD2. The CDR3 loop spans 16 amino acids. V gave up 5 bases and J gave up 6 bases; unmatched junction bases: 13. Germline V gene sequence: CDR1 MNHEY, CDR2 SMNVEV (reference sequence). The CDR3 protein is CASSQRAGAVVDTQYF. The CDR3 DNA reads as TGTGCCAGCAGTCAAAGAGCGGGAGCGGTGGTGGATACGCAGTATTTT.

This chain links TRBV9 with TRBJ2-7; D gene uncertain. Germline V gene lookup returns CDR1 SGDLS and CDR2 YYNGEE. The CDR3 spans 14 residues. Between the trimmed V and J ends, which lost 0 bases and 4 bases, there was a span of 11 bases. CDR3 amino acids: CASSVGGPSYEQYF. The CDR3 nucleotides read TGTGCCAGCAGCGTAGGTGGGCCATCTTACGAGCAGTACTTC.

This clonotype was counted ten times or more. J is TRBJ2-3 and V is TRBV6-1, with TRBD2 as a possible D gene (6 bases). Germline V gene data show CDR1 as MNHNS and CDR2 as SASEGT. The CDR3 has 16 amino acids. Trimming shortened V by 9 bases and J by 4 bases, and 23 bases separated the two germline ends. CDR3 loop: CASIPRAGGPSDTQYF. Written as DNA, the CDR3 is TGTGCCAGTATCCCCAGAGCTGGAGGGCCATCAGATACGCAGTATTTT.

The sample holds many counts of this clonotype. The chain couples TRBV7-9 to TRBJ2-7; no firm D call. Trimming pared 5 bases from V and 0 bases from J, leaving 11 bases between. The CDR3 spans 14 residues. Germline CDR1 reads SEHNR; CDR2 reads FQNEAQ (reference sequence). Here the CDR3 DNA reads TGTGCCAGCAGCAAAGCCGGGCTCTCCTACGAGCAGTACTTC. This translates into CASSKAGLSYEQYF.

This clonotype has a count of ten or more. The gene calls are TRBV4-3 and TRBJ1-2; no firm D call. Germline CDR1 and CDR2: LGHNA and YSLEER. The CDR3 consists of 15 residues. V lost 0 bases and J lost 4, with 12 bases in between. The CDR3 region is CASSQDVQRPYGYTF. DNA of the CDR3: TGCGCCAGCAGCCAAGATGTGCAGAGACCCTATGGCTACACCTTC.